The 32 T cell receptor beta chains presented below share a single source sample, sequenced in a study of T cell repertoires in cytomegalovirus infection. One entry per CDR3 protein results from TCRdb running MiXCR on the reads. The table records 400,000 or so distinct CDR3 sequences, approximately 33% of them present only once. Sequencing was performed on PBMCs. The receptor source for this set is a human donor in good health (CMV status not recorded). Some clones in this sample may be carry-over from other donors' samples.

The chain couples TRBV4-1 to TRBJ1-1; the match to TRBD1 covers 9 bases. Germline V gene sequence: CDR1 MGHRA, CDR2 YSYEKL. The junction had 12 bases not matched to a gene; V was cut back by 5 bases and J by 5 bases. CDR3 length equals 16 residues. The CDR3 DNA follows: TGCGCCAGCAGCGTCGGTAGGGGACAGGGATATACTGAAGCTTTCTTT. This translates into CASSVGRGQGYTEAFF.

The V call is TRBV20-1, the J call TRBJ2-1; possibly TRBD2 for D (6 bases). V lost 0 bases, J lost 0 bases, and 9 bases lay in between. Germline CDR1 reads DFQATT; CDR2 reads SNEGSKA (reference sequence). CDR3 length: 15 amino acids. CDR3 in amino acids: CSARDLGSSYNEQFF. Here the CDR3 DNA reads TGCAGTGCTAGAGATCTCGGGAGCTCCTACAATGAGCAGTTCTTC.

This clonotype turned up a few times. The chain combines TRBV19 with TRBJ2-7; D is uncertain. Trimming took 1 base from V and 3 from J, leaving 10 bases between them. The CDR3 totals 14 residues. Germline V gene lookup returns CDR1 LNHDA and CDR2 SQIVND (reference sequence). CDR3 nucleotides: TGTGCCAGTAGTATAGTGGACGGAAACTACGAGCAGTACTTC. It yields the protein CASSIVDGNYEQYF. Full variable domain (rest looked up from reference TRBV19 and TRBJ2-7): DGGITQSPKYLFRKEGQNVTLSCEQNLNHDAMYWYRQDPGQGLRLIYYSQIVNDFQKGDIAEGYSVSREKKESFPLTVTSAQKNPTAFYLCASSIVDGNYEQYFGPGTRLTVT.

The CDR3 DNA reads TGTGCCAGCAGTTTATCCCACAGGGGGCATAGGACTGAAGCTTTCTTT. This codes for CASSLSHRGHRTEAFF. The chain carries TRBV27 and TRBJ1-1; TRBD1 matches 9 bases. Germline values: CDR1 MNHEY, CDR2 SMNVEV (reference sequence). The CDR3 sequence is 16 residues long. V trimming: 0 bases; J trimming: 5 bases; junction bases outside the gene matches: 7.

Only a few counts were recorded for this clonotype. This chain links TRBV20-1 with TRBJ1-5; possible D gene TRBD1, 5 bases. Trimming removed 0 bases from V and 0 bases from J, with 15 bases in between. Germline loops: CDR1 DFQATT, CDR2 SNEGSKA (reference sequence). This CDR3 contains 17 residues. CDR3 nucleotide sequence: TGCAGTGCTAGAGATACGACAGACTCTTATAGCAATCAGCCCCAGCATTTT. Amino acids: CSARDTTDSYSNQPQHF.

This clonotype was counted between two and nine times. Without the conserved terminal phenylalanine or tryptophan, this CDR3 likely stems from a read error. This chain connects TRBV12-3 or TRBV12-4 to TRBJ1-2; 10 nucleotides agree with TRBD1. The CDR3 has 14 residues. The junction had 4 bases not matched to a gene; V was cut back by 5 bases and J by 4 bases. The CDR3 loop is CASSPRTGGYGYTL. The CDR3 nucleotides are TGTGCCAGCAGTCCGCGGACAGGGGGCTATGGCTACACCTTA.

This clonotype has just a few counts. The J gene is TRBJ2-6, the V gene TRBV6-2 or TRBV6-3; the D is unclear. The CDR3 has 18 amino acids. The germline V gene has CDR1 MNHEY and CDR2 SVGEGT. Trimming stripped 0 bases from V and 0 bases from J, with 12 bases between. CDR3 region: CASSYSLHGVSGANVLTF. The CDR3 nucleotides are TGTGCCAGCAGTTACTCGTTGCACGGAGTCTCTGGGGCCAACGTCCTGACTTTC.

The rearrangement joins TRBV7-6 to TRBJ2-3; 8 bases align to TRBD2. The CDR3 contains 16 residues. Germline CDR1 and CDR2: SGHVS and FNYEAQ. The V gene end was trimmed by 5 bases and the J gene end by 4 bases; junction bases not matched to a gene: 11. In DNA form, the CDR3 reads TGTGCCAGCAGCCGGCTGTCTAGCGGGCCCCCAGATACGCAGTATTTT. As protein: CASSRLSSGPPDTQYF.

This clonotype has just a few counts. V usage is TRBV7-8 and J usage is TRBJ2-1; 11 bases are a match to TRBD2. V shed 5 bases, J shed 4 bases, and the junction held 7 bases outside the gene matches. The germline gives CDR1 SGHVS, CDR2 FQNEAQ. This CDR3 is 16 amino acids long. DNA for the CDR3: TGTGCCAGCAGCCCCACCACTAGCGGGGGTTACAATGAGCAGTTCTTC. Translated: CASSPTTSGGYNEQFF.

V gene TRBV6-6 combines with J gene TRBJ1-2; 8 nucleotides agree with TRBD1. The junction had 11 bases not matched to a gene; V was cut back by 5 bases and J by 3 bases. Germline V CDR1 and CDR2: MNHNY, SVGAGI (reference sequence). This CDR3 is 16 amino acids long. The CDR3 DNA is TGTGCCAGCAGTCGTCCTGCGGGACAGGAGGACTATGGCTACACCTTC. It translates to CASSRPAGQEDYGYTF.

In this sample, this clonotype turned up a few times. The chain employs TRBV20-1 and TRBJ2-2; tentatively, D is TRBD2 (7 bases). The CDR3 is 15 residues long. Trimming removed 4 bases from V and 3 bases from J, with 15 bases in between. The V gene's germline CDR1 is DFQATT and CDR2 SNEGSKA (reference sequence). CDR3 DNA sequence: TGCAGTGCTACGGAGGGGGGGGTGTACACCGGGGAGCTGTTTTTT. It is translated as CSATEGGVYTGELFF.

This sequence joins TRBV7-9 and TRBJ2-1; a possible D gene is TRBD1 (6 bases). Trimming shortened V by 2 bases and J by 8 bases, and 13 bases separated the two germline ends. The CDR3 loop spans 14 amino acids. Germline CDR1 SEHNR, CDR2 FQNEAQ (reference sequence). The CDR3 DNA reads TGTGCCAGCAGCTTAATGGCACAGGGCTATGAGCAGTTCTTC. This translates into CASSLMAQGYEQFF.

This chain joins TRBV27 and TRBJ1-6; tentatively, D is TRBD1 (6 bases). The CDR3 totals 15 residues. The germline gives CDR1 MNHEY, CDR2 SMNVEV (reference sequence). V lost 5 bases, J lost 9 bases, and 17 bases lay in between. The CDR3 sequence is CASSTTGYPISPLHF. In nucleotides, the CDR3 is TGTGCCAGCAGTACCACAGGGTATCCCATTTCACCCCTCCACTTT.

The rearrangement links TRBV7-9 to TRBJ2-3; 8 nucleotides align to TRBD2. Germline V gives CDR1 SEHNR, CDR2 FQNEAQ (reference sequence). This CDR3 comprises 14 residues. After removal of 3 bases from V and 5 bases from J, the junction contained 4 bases not matched to a gene. For the CDR3, the DNA is TGTGCCAGCAGCTTGACTAGCGTAGGAGATACGCAGTATTTT. Protein sequence: CASSLTSVGDTQYF.

The chain combines TRBV5-1 with TRBJ1-2, with 8 bases fitting TRBD1. The CDR3 loop spans 13 amino acids. J was trimmed by 6 bases and V by 4 bases; bases with no gene match: 5. CDR1 is SGHRS and CDR2 is YFSETQ in the germline V gene. Here the CDR3 reads CASSLGQVHGYTF. CDR3 nucleotide sequence: TGCGCCAGCAGCCTGGGACAGGTCCATGGCTACACCTTC.

This clonotype was recorded a few times. The V call is TRBV6-2 or TRBV6-3, the J call TRBJ1-5; D possibly corresponds to TRBD1 (6 bases). Per the germline V gene, CDR1 is MNHEY and CDR2 is SVGEGT. V dropped 2 bases and J dropped 0 bases, with 23 bases sitting between them. There are 20 residues in the CDR3. Here the CDR3 reads CASSYRGGAAEIYSNQPQHF. The CDR3 DNA sequence: TGTGCCAGCAGTTACCGTGGGGGGGCTGCCGAAATTTATAGCAATCAGCCCCAGCATTTT.

The chain carries TRBV7-6 and TRBJ1-6; D may be TRBD1 (5 bases). In germline, CDR1 is SGHVS, CDR2 FNYEAQ. V was pared by 1 base and J by 5 bases, with 9 bases between. The CDR3 has 15 residues. This CDR3 is CASSLEIGDNSPLHF. The CDR3 bases are TGTGCCAGCAGCTTAGAGATAGGGGATAATTCACCCCTCCACTTT.

This clonotype was detected a few times. J is TRBJ2-3 and V is TRBV6-1, with D hard to call. There are 10 residues in the CDR3. The V and J ends lost 6 bases and 2 bases respectively, with 0 bases between them. Germline CDR1 is MNHNS and CDR2 is SASEGT. The CDR3 DNA reads as TGTGCCAGCAGCACAGATACGCAGTATTTT. Translated, it gives CASSTDTQYF.

This clonotype was seen only a few times. The CDR3 coding sequence is TGTGCCAGCAGCCCCACGACAGGGTCGTACAATGAGCAGTTCTTC. This codes for CASSPTTGSYNEQFF. The chain couples TRBV7-6 to TRBJ2-1, with 7 nucleotides matching TRBD1. Trimming took 5 bases from V and 4 from J; bases not matched to a gene: 8. Germline values: CDR1 SGHVS, CDR2 FNYEAQ. CDR3 length equals 15 residues.

The chain employs TRBV6-2 or TRBV6-3 and TRBJ1-1; D remains ambiguous. In germline, CDR1 is MNHEY, CDR2 SVGEGT. This CDR3 contains 16 residues. Trimming removed 3 bases at V and 7 bases at J, with 21 bases between. The CDR3 coding sequence is TGTGCCAGCAGTTATTACCTCGGCGAGGAGGTACTTGAAGCTTTCTTT. It yields the protein CASSYYLGEEVLEAFF.

This clonotype was counted at least ten times. The rearrangement links TRBV7-2 to TRBJ1-6; tentative D call: TRBD1 (6 bases). Germline V CDR1 and CDR2: SGHTA, FQGNSA. CDR3 length: 15 residues. Trimming took off 5 bases at V and 6 bases at J, with 14 bases between the two ends. The CDR3 DNA follows: TGTGCCAGCAGCATATGGACAGCAAGTAATTCACCCCTCCACTTT. It is translated as CASSIWTASNSPLHF.

This clonotype turned up a few times. This rearrangement joins TRBV6-2 or TRBV6-3 to TRBJ2-7; no clear D. The CDR3 covers 15 residues. The V end lost 0 bases, the J end lost 3 bases, and 12 bases lay between the germline ends. From germline, CDR1 is MNHEY and CDR2 SVGEGT. DNA for the CDR3: TGTGCCAGCAGTTACTCGAGCAGTGAGGACTACGAGCAGTACTTC. Translation gives CASSYSSSEDYEQYF.

This sequence joins TRBV7-2 and TRBJ1-4; D unresolved. Trimming shortened V by 0 bases and J by 8 bases, and 7 bases separated the two germline ends. In germline, CDR1 is SGHTA, CDR2 FQGNSA. This CDR3 comprises 13 residues. The CDR3 is CASSLASREKLFF. DNA of the CDR3: TGTGCCAGCAGCTTAGCCAGCCGGGAAAAACTGTTTTTT.

The chain carries TRBV7-9 and TRBJ2-7; D not certain. The CDR3 extends over 15 amino acids. Trimming took off 5 bases at V and 0 bases at J, with 14 bases between the two ends. CDR1 SEHNR and CDR2 FQNEAQ come from the germline V gene (reference sequence). This CDR3 reads CASSPLAGLSYEQYF. CDR3 coding DNA: TGTGCCAGCAGCCCTTTGGCAGGCCTCTCCTACGAGCAGTACTTC.

J is TRBJ2-2 and V is TRBV5-6, with D uncertain. With 1 base removed from V and 2 bases from J, the gap between germline ends came to 9 bases. CDR3 length: 15 amino acids. Germline V lookup: CDR1 SGHDT, CDR2 YYEEEE. The CDR3 spells CASSLWAANTGELFF. CDR3 nucleotide sequence: TGTGCCAGCAGCTTGTGGGCAGCCAACACCGGGGAGCTGTTTTTT.

Of note for this clonotype: One junction end does not reproduce the germline sequence, and a read error may be involved. The V call is TRBV7-7, the J call TRBJ2-7, with a weak D call TRBD1 (6 bases). Germline V CDR1 and CDR2: SSHAT, FNYEAQ (reference sequence). CDR3 length: 13 residues. The CDR3 spells CASSESPGDEQYF. CDR3 DNA sequence: TGTGCTAGCAGCGAATCTCCAGGGGACGAGCAGTACTTC.

In this sample, this clonotype turned up once. The V gene is TRBV12-5, the J gene TRBJ1-5; TRBD1 might be the D (5 bases). The V end lost 4 bases, the J end lost 3 bases, and 13 bases lay between the germline ends. The CDR3 runs to 15 residues. CDR1 and CDR2 from the germline V gene are LGHNT and FRNRAP. In nucleotides, the CDR3 is TGTGCTAGTGGTTCGACCCCAGGGTACAATCAGCCCCAGCATTTT. The encoded protein is CASGSTPGYNQPQHF.

Here the CDR3 reads CASSGGEGEQFF. The CDR3, as DNA: TGTGCCAGCAGCGGAGGTGAAGGTGAGCAGTTCTTC. The gene calls are TRBV4-2 and TRBJ2-1; possibly TRBD2 for D (5 bases). This CDR3 is built from 12 residues. V dropped 5 bases and J dropped 9 bases, with 11 bases sitting between them. The germline CDR1 and CDR2 sequences are LGHNA and YNFKEQ.

This clonotype was seen just once. A much larger clone is a single base away; this may be a read error. Given the absence of the conserved phenylalanine or tryptophan at the CDR3 end, a read error is likely. V usage is TRBV7-9 and J usage is TRBJ2-2; 7 positions match TRBD2. Trimming took 5 bases from V and 6 from J; bases not matched to a gene: 18. The V gene's germline CDR1 is SEHNR and CDR2 FQNEAQ (reference sequence). This CDR3 contains 18 residues. The CDR3 loop is CASSRHRGGMRRAGELFY. CDR3 bases: TGTGCCAGCAGCCGTCACCGCGGGGGTATGCGGCGGGCCGGGGAGCTGTTTTAT.

The chain combines TRBV11-2 with TRBJ2-1; 8 nucleotides align to TRBD2. This CDR3 region has 15 residues. Germline V gene sequence: CDR1 SGHAT, CDR2 FQNNGV. The trim removed 5 bases at V and 10 bases at J, leaving 13 bases unmatched. This CDR3 reads CASSVSGVSIGEQFF. In DNA form, the CDR3 reads TGTGCCAGCAGCGTTAGCGGGGTTTCAATAGGGGAGCAGTTCTTC.

As to this clonotype: The conserved phenylalanine or tryptophan normally closing the CDR3 is absent here, so this likely arose from a read error. V and J are TRBV29-1 and TRBJ2-1; 8 nucleotides match TRBD2. Losses at the gene ends were 5 bases for V and 4 bases for J; bases not matched to a gene: 1. Germline lookup yields CDR1 SQVTM and CDR2 ANQGSEA. This CDR3 comprises 12 residues. The CDR3 reads CSVTSGYNEQFC. Here the CDR3 DNA reads TGCAGCGTTACTAGCGGTTACAATGAGCAGTTCTGC.

In its sample, this clonotype was seen many times. The chain is built from TRBV7-6 and TRBJ2-7; D is uncertain. Germline assignment: CDR1 SGHVS and CDR2 FNYEAQ. The CDR3 runs to 13 residues. Trimming took 3 bases from V and 0 from J, leaving 6 bases between them. CDR3 coding DNA: TGTGCCAGCAGCTTCCTTGGCTCCTACGAGCAGTACTTC. Protein product: CASSFLGSYEQYF.